What follows is one T cell receptor beta chain and its context. The record originates from a study of blood T cell repertoires in COVID-19. Study summary: Spain, Italy and the United States supplied samples that represented acute and convalescent COVID-19.

Using immunoSEQ multiplex PCR, the repertoire was profiled, and TCRdb retains in-frame clones only, with some absent. The sample includes some 460,000 clones, about nine tenths of them seen just once. Residents of 24 US areas, aged roughly 18 to 89 years, made up the participants. Which cohort a participant joined came from the clinical history participants gave. From germline, CDR1 is SNHLY and CDR2 FYNNEI. The CDR3 consists of 17 residues. The V gene end was trimmed by 4 bases and the J gene end by 7 bases; junction bases not matched to a gene: 14. This receptor was identified in a woman aged 18-29 years who had recovered from COVID-19. Sequencing used PBMCs or T cells enriched from blood (not recorded which). The chain couples TRBV2 to TRBJ2-1, with 9 bases matching TRBD2. The CDR3 DNA sequence: TGTGCCAGCAGTGGAAGGAGTGGCGGGGGGGCCGGAAATGAGCAGTTCTTC. Its protein product is CASSGRSGGGAGNEQFF.